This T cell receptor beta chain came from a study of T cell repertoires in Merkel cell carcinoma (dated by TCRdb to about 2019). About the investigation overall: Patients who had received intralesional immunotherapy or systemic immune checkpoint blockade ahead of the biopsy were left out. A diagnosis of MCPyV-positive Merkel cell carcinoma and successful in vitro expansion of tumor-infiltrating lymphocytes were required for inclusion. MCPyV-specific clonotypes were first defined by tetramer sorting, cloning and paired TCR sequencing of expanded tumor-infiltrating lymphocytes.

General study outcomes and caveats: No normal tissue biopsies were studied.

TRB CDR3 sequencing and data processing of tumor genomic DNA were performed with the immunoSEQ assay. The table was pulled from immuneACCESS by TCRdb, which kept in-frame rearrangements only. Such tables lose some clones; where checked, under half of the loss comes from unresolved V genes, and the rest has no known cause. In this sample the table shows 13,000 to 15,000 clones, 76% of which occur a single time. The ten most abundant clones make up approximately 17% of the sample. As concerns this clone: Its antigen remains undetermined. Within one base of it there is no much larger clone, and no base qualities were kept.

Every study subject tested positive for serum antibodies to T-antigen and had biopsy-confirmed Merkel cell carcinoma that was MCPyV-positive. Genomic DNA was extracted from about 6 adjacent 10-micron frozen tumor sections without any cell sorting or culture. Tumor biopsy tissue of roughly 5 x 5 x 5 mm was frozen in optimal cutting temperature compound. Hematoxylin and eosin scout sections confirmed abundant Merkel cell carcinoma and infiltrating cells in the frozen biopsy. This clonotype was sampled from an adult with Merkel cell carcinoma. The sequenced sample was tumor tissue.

CDR3 protein: CASSRESMNTEAFF. The DNA reads TGTGCCAGCAGCCGGGAGAGCATGAACACTGAAGCTTTCTTT. Recombination linked TRBV9 to TRBJ1-1; the D gene remains uncertain. Taken from cysteine to phenylalanine, the CDR3 has 14 residues. Only the CDR3 DNA is retained, 42 bases long and in frame from the first base. According to the germline V gene, CDR1 reads SGDLS and CDR2 reads YYNGEE. V loses 4 bases, J loses 0 bases, and the germline ends lie 10 bases apart.